These 6 T cell receptor beta chains were all obtained from the same sample, sequenced in a study of OX40 agonist ivuxolimab in advanced cancers. The data were produced by immunoSEQ multiplex PCR, yet TCRdb's version contains in-frame clones alone and is incomplete. The repertoire holds around 80,000 clones, with approximately 89% as singletons. The sequencing here drew on CD4+ or CD8+ T cells sorted from blood, taken in a trial of the OX40 agonist ivuxolimab. The receptor set was obtained from an adult with an advanced solid tumor such as melanoma, head and neck, liver or kidney cancer.

This sequence joins TRBV5-6 and TRBJ1-1; possibly TRBD1 for D (6 bases). CDR1 is SGHDT, CDR2 YYEEEE, per germline. The V end was cut by 2 bases, the J end by 3 bases, with 11 bases between. The CDR3 sequence is 14 residues long. For the CDR3, the DNA is TGTGCCAGCAGCTTCGGGGGGGCTGACACTGAAGCTTTCTTT. It specifies CASSFGGADTEAFF.

This clone is a singleton in its sample. The chain links TRBV7-9 to TRBJ2-5; D is undetermined. Germline V gene lookup returns CDR1 SEHNR and CDR2 FQNEAQ (reference sequence). The CDR3 is made up of 18 amino acids. The germline V and J ends were trimmed by 2 bases and 5 bases, with 24 bases remaining between them. The CDR3 nucleotides are TGTGCCAGCAGCTTAAAACCGACCTGGGGTTGGGGTCTGGAGACCCAGTACTTC. Its protein is CASSLKPTWGWGLETQYF.

The rearrangement links TRBV30 to TRBJ2-7; D gene ambiguous. V dropped 0 bases and J dropped 6 bases, with 12 bases sitting between them. Germline lookup yields CDR1 GTSNPN and CDR2 SVGIG (reference sequence). The CDR3 length is 13 residues. The CDR3 DNA follows: TGTGCCTGGAGTGTCTTGCCAAACTCCGAGCAGTACTTC. Protein product: CAWSVLPNSEQYF. Full variable domain (missing parts from reference TRBV30 and TRBJ2-7): SQTIHQWPATLVQPVGSPLSLECTVEGTSNPNLYWYRQAAGRGLQLLFYSVGIGQISSEVPQNLSASRPQDRQFILSSKKLLLSDSGFYLCAWSVLPNSEQYFGPGTRLTVT.

The chain uses TRBV14 and TRBJ1-1; D is unclear. Germline CDR1 is SGHDN and CDR2 is FVKESK. The CDR3 spans 16 residues. V dropped 6 bases and J dropped 5 bases, with 22 bases sitting between them. The DNA of the CDR3 is TGTGCCAGCAGTCAATCCAGGCGCCAGGTGCCGACTGAAGCTTTCTTT. This encodes CASSQSRRQVPTEAFF. The full variable domain, its missing parts supplied by reference TRBV14 and TRBJ1-1, is EAGVTQFPSHSVIEKGQTVTLRCDPISGHDNLYWYRRVMGKEIKFLLHFVKESKQDESGMPNNRFLAERTGGTYSTLKVQPAELEDSGVYFCASSQSRRQVPTEAFFGQGTRLTVV.

As for this clone: A junction boundary mismatches the germline segment, possibly from a read error. The rearrangement links TRBV28 to TRBJ1-2; D possibly corresponds to TRBD1 (5 bases). This CDR3 has 13 residues. From germline, CDR1 is MDHEN and CDR2 SYDVKM. CDR3: CAGSLDTYYGYTF. The DNA for the CDR3 is TGTGCCGGCAGTTTGGACACCTACTATGGCTACACCTTC.

CDR3 in amino acids: CATSSGMTGGDSGANVLTF. For the CDR3, the DNA is TGTGCCACCAGCAGCGGGATGACAGGGGGCGACTCTGGGGCCAACGTCCTGACTTTC. This chain links TRBV15 with TRBJ2-6; the match to TRBD1 covers 10 bases. The ends lost 3 bases at V and 0 bases at J; junction bases unmatched: 8. Germline V gives CDR1 LNHNV, CDR2 YYDKDF (reference sequence). This CDR3 comprises 19 residues. Variable domain in full (rest from reference TRBV15 and TRBJ2-6): DAMVIQNPRYQVTQFGKPVTLSCSQTLNHNVMYWYQQKSSQAPKLLFHYYDKDFNNEADTPDNFQSRRPNTSFCFLDIRSPGLGDTAMYLCATSSGMTGGDSGANVLTFGAGSRLTVL.